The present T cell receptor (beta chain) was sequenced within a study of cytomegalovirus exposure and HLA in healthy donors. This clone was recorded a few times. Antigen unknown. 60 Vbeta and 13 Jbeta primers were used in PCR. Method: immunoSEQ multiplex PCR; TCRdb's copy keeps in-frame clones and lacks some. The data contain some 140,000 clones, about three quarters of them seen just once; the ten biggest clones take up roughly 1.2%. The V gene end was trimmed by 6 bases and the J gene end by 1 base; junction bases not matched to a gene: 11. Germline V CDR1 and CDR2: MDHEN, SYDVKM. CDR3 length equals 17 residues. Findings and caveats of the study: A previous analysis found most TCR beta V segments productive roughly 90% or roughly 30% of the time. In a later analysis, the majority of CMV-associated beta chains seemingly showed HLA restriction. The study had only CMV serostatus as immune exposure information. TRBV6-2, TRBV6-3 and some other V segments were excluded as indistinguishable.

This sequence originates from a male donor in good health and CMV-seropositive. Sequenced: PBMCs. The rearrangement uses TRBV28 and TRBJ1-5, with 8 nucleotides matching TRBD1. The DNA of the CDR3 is TGTGCCAGCAGCTCTGGACAGGGAGATTGGAGCAATCAGCCCCAGCATTTT. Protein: CASSSGQGDWSNQPQHF.